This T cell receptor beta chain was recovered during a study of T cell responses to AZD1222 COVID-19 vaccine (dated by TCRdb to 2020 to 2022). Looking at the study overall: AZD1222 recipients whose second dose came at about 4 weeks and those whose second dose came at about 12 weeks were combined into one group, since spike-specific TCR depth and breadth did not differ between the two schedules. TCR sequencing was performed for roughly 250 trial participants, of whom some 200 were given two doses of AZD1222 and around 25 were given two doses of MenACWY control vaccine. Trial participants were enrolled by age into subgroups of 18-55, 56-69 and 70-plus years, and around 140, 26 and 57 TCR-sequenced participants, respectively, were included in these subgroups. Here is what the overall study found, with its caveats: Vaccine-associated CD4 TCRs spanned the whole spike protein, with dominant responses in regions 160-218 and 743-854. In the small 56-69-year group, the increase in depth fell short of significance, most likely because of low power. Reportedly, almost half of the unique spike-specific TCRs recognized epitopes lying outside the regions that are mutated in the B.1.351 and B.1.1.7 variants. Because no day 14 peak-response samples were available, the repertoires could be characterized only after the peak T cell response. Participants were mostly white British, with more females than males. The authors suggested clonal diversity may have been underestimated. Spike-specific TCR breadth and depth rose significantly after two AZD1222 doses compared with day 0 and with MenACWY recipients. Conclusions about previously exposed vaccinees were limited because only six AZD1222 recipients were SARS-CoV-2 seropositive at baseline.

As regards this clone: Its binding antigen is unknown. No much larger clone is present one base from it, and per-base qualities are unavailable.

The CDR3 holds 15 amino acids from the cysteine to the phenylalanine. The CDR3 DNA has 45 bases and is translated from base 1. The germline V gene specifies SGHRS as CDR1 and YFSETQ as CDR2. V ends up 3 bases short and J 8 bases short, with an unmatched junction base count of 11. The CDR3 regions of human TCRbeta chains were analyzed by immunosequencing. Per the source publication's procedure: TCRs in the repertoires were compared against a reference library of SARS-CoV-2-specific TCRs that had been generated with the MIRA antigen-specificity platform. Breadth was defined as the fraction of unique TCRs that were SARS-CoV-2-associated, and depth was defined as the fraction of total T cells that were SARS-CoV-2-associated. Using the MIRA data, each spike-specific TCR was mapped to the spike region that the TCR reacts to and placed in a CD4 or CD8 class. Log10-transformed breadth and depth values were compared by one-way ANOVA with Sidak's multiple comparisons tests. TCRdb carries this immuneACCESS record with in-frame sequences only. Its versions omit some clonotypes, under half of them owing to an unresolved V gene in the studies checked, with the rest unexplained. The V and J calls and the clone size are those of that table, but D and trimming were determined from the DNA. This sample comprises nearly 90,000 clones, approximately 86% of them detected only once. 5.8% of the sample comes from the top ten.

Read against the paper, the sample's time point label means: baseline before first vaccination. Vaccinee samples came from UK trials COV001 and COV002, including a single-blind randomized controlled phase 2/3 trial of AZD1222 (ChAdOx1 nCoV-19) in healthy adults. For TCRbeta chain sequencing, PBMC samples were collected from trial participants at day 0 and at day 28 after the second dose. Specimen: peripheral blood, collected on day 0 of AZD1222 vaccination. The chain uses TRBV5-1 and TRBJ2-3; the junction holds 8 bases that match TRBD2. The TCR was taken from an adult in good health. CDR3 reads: CASSWGLVGSGTQYF. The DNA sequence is TGCGCCAGCAGCTGGGGACTAGTCGGGTCTGGTACGCAGTATTTT.